This entry is about one TCR beta chain. Sequencing used immunoSEQ multiplex PCR; TCRdb keeps in-frame clones, though not all of them. The sample holds about 1.9 million clones, 80% to 95% seen once. These data belong to a study of shared clonotypes between healthy human individuals. As for the study in general: Donors consisted of two women and three men between 18 and 49.

The naive CD8 subset, CD45RO-negative cells positively selected for CCR7, excluded terminally differentiated effector memory CD45RA+ cells. The source is a man aged 18 to 30 in good health. Some clones in this sample may be carry-over from other donors' samples. The sequencing input was naive CD8+ T cells from PBMCs.

The CDR3 region is CAISESKVSGTRQPQHF. CDR3 coding DNA: TGTGCCATCAGTGAGTCGAAAGTTTCGGGGACACGCCAGCCCCAGCATTTT. This chain joins TRBV10-3 and TRBJ1-5; the D gene is possibly TRBD1 (6 bases). This CDR3 is built from 17 residues. The germline V gene encodes CDR1 ENHRY and CDR2 SYGVKD. V lost 0 bases to trimming and J lost 7 bases, with 19 bases between them.